The present T cell receptor (beta chain) was sequenced within a study of beta chain features in type 1 diabetes. As for this clone: Its antigen is unknown.

CDR1 SGHTA and CDR2 FQGTGA come from the germline V gene. J was trimmed by 8 bases and V by 5 bases; bases with no gene match: 11. The CDR3 extends over 15 amino acids. Whole-study findings and limits: Across all four CD4+ subsets, people with type 1 diabetes showed modestly shorter TCRB CDR3s.

The authors reverse transcribed all of the isolated RNA, so sequencing captured expressed TCRB transcripts. This table comes from immunoSEQ multiplex PCR, and its TCRdb copy is limited to in-frame clones, with some not included. The sample holds 300,000 to 450,000 clones, over 9.5% seen once. The material sequenced was naive CD4+ T cells from blood. The chain has TRBV7-3 and TRBJ2-1, with 8 bases matching TRBD2. This TCR came from a woman aged 18-29 years with type 1 diabetes. The CDR3 spells CASSPTSAQAHEQFF. Here the CDR3 DNA reads TGTGCCAGCAGCCCGACTAGCGCTCAGGCCCATGAGCAGTTCTTC. Full variable domain (rest looked up from reference TRBV7-3 and TRBJ2-1): GAGVSQTPSNKVTEKGKYVELRCDPISGHTALYWYRQSLGQGPEFLIYFQGTGAADDSGLPNDRFFAVRPEGSVSTLKIQRTERGDSAVYLCASSPTSAQAHEQFFGPGTRLTVL.